Detailed here is one T cell receptor beta chain. Antigen specificity is unknown. The source material, RNA transcripts, was used to amplify TCR beta CDR3 regions. First-round RT-PCR targeting the TCR CDR3 was performed with the HTBI primer set. One entry per CDR3 protein results from TCRdb running MiXCR on the multiplex PCR reads. The table includes a few hundred thousand distinct CDR3 sequences, about 15% detected once. The germline gives CDR1 LGHNA, CDR2 YSLEER. V gave up 0 bases and J gave up 3 bases, with 9 bases separating them. The CDR3 runs 15 residues. The data stem from a study of T cells in Graves' hyperthyroidism and ophthalmopathy. Study-level points and caveats: Prediction of ophthalmopathy progression came a median around 6 months pre-onset.

An absence of ophthalmopathy progression within 18 months meant stable Graves' hyperthyroidism. The diagnoses drew upon clinical symptoms, serum thyroxine and TRAb, thyroid ultrasound and orbital computed tomography. The TCR comes from a woman in her 30s with Graves' hyperthyroidism. Sequencing used blood. V is TRBV4-3 and J is TRBJ2-1; maybe TRBD2 (5 bases). CDR3: CASSQDLGVYNEQFF. The CDR3 nucleotides read TGCGCCAGCAGCCAAGATCTCGGGGTCTACAATGAGCAGTTCTTC.